Sequencing of this T cell receptor (beta chain) was carried out in a study of Tregs in tolerant kidney transplant recipients. This CDR3 is 12 amino acids long. Germline V gene data show CDR1 as PRHDT and CDR2 as FYEKMQ (reference sequence). The V gene lost 5 bases and the J gene lost 6 bases, with 10 bases spanning the gap. Method: immunoSEQ multiplex PCR; TCRdb's copy keeps in-frame clones and lacks some. The sample shows some 90,000 clones, roughly 92% of them seen only once. Sequencing was performed on CD8+ T cells from blood. This sequence originates from a human donor in good health. The chain recombines TRBV13 with TRBJ1-2, with a weak D call TRBD1 (6 bases). CDR3 amino acids: CASSESGDGYTF. The DNA of the CDR3 is TGTGCCAGCAGCGAATCAGGGGATGGCTACACCTTC.